This passage covers 24 T cell receptor beta chains from one sample sequenced in a study of identical twins. TCRdb reprocessed the 5' RACE reads via MiXCR and lists one record per CDR3 protein. The sample yields around 250,000 distinct CDR3 sequences, roughly 7% seen once. The same data also went into a second study, on yellow fever vaccine responses in identical twins.

The sample was memory (CD45RO+) T cells sorted from blood. Source of these receptors: a woman aged 18-29 years in good health.

This chain uses TRBV5-1 with TRBJ2-7; a possible D gene is TRBD1 (6 bases). The CDR3 totals 15 residues. The V end was cut by 0 bases, the J end by 5 bases, with 15 bases between. Germline lookup yields CDR1 SGHRS and CDR2 YFSETQ. The CDR3 sequence is CASSLVVTGHHEQYF. The DNA of the CDR3 is TGCGCCAGCAGCTTGGTTGTGACAGGACATCACGAGCAGTACTTC.

This clonotype was seen a handful of times. This rearrangement joins TRBV14 to TRBJ1-4; no clear D gene. Trimming removed 10 bases from V and 8 bases from J, with 8 bases in between. The CDR3 loop spans 10 amino acids. Germline CDR1 and CDR2: SGHDN and FVKESK. CDR3 DNA sequence: TGTGCCATCAAGAGGGAAAAACTGTTTTTT. Protein: CAIKREKLFF.

This clonotype occurred many times. The CDR3, as DNA: TGCGCCAGCAGCTTGGACTCCCTGACTAGCGGGAGCACAGATACGCAGTATTTT. Protein product: CASSLDSLTSGSTDTQYF. The chain joins TRBV5-1 to TRBJ2-3; the match to TRBD2 covers 10 bases. Per germline, CDR1 SGHRS and CDR2 YFSETQ. There are 18 residues in the CDR3. V trimming: 0 bases; J trimming: 0 bases; junction bases outside the gene matches: 7.

This clonotype has a count of ten or more. This chain's CDR3 is CASSNGLAGGPVGNIQYF. The CDR3 nucleotides are TGTGCCAGCAGCAATGGACTAGCGGGAGGGCCTGTTGGCAACATTCAGTACTTC. J is TRBJ2-4 and V is TRBV3-1; 15 positions agree with TRBD2. Germline values: CDR1 LGHDT, CDR2 YNNKEL (reference sequence). V was pared by 5 bases and J by 7 bases, with 12 bases of the junction left unmatched. This CDR3 spans 18 amino acids.

This clonotype showed up many times. The J gene is TRBJ2-1, the V gene TRBV12-3 or TRBV12-4, with 10 bases aligning to TRBD2. V trimming: 4 bases; J trimming: 9 bases; junction bases outside the gene matches: 6. The CDR3 is made up of 14 amino acids. The CDR3 protein is CASSYSGRFGEQFF. Written as DNA, the CDR3 is TGTGCCAGCAGTTATAGCGGGAGGTTCGGTGAGCAGTTCTTC.

This clonotype was observed at least ten times. This sequence joins TRBV12-3 or TRBV12-4 and TRBJ2-7, with 16 bases fitting TRBD2. The CDR3 length is 17 residues. Germline trimming cut 3 bases from V and 2 bases from J; bases unmatched to any gene: 4. In DNA form, the CDR3 reads TGTGCCAGCAGTTTCCTCGGGACTAGCGGGAGGGCCTACGAGCAGTACTTC. It is translated as CASSFLGTSGRAYEQYF.

The rearrangement uses TRBV15 and TRBJ2-1, with 8 nucleotides matching TRBD1. The V gene's germline CDR1 is LNHNV and CDR2 YYDKDF (reference sequence). The CDR3 runs 17 residues. J was trimmed by 0 bases and V by 6 bases; bases with no gene match: 10. The CDR3 sequence: CATRPGAGQDSYNEQFF. The CDR3 DNA reads as TGTGCCACCAGGCCGGGGGCGGGACAGGACTCCTACAATGAGCAGTTCTTC.

The chain uses TRBV9 and TRBJ1-1; D is perhaps TRBD1 (6 bases). CDR3 length: 14 residues. The V gene lost 0 bases and the J gene lost 5 bases, with 11 bases spanning the gap. Germline V CDR1 and CDR2: SGDLS, YYNGEE. CDR3 bases: TGTGCCAGCAGCGTAGCCGGGGGCGAAACTGAAGCTTTCTTT. Translated, it gives CASSVAGGETEAFF. Full variable domain (missing parts from reference TRBV9 and TRBJ1-1): DSGVTQTPKHLITATGQRVTLRCSPRSGDLSVYWYQQSLDQGLQFLIQYYNGEERAKGNILERFSAQQFPDLHSELNLSSLELGDSALYFCASSVAGGETEAFFGQGTRLTVV.

The V gene is TRBV12-3 or TRBV12-4, the J gene TRBJ2-4; 11 bases fit TRBD2. This CDR3 is built from 19 residues. The J segment lost 4 bases and the V segment lost 3 bases, leaving 14 bases of the junction unmatched. CDR3 coding DNA: TGTGCCAGCAGTTTCTGGGCTAGCGGGGGGCCGAGGACAAAAAACATTCAGTACTTC. This encodes CASSFWASGGPRTKNIQYF.

In its sample, this clonotype was seen many times. The chain combines TRBV29-1 with TRBJ2-1, with D unclear. The CDR3 consists of 11 residues. V shed 1 base and J shed 5 bases, with 3 bases lying between them. Germline assignment: CDR1 SQVTM and CDR2 ANQGSEA. CDR3 DNA: TGCAGCGTTGAAGGAAACAATGAGCAGTTCTTC. Translation: CSVEGNNEQFF.

This clonotype was seen ten or more times. The CDR3 DNA sequence: TGCAGTGCTAGGCCGGGTCCTTCCCCAGATACGCAGTATTTT. Its protein product is CSARPGPSPDTQYF. The J gene is TRBJ2-3, the V gene TRBV20-1; D unresolved. Germline CDR1 and CDR2: DFQATT and SNEGSKA (reference sequence). The CDR3 is made up of 14 amino acids. Trimming took 3 bases from V and 4 from J, leaving 14 bases between them.

This clonotype occurred many times. This chain uses TRBV12-3 or TRBV12-4 with TRBJ1-3, with D tentatively TRBD1 (5 bases). V lost 5 bases and J 0 bases, leaving 11 bases between the germline ends. This CDR3 comprises 15 residues. In nucleotides, the CDR3 is TGTGCCAGCAGTCCGAGACAGTCCTCTGGAAACACCATATATTTT. Amino acid sequence: CASSPRQSSGNTIYF.

This clonotype has just a few counts. This chain connects TRBV5-1 to TRBJ2-1; D is ambiguous. Deletions cut 7 bases from V and 6 bases from J, with 8 bases between. The CDR3 covers 11 residues. Germline V gene data show CDR1 as SGHRS and CDR2 as YFSETQ. For the CDR3, the DNA is TGCGCCAGCCGTACGGGCAATGAGCAGTTCTTC. Protein: CASRTGNEQFF. Filled out from reference TRBV5-1 and TRBJ2-1, the complete variable domain reads KAGVTQTPRYLIKTRGQQVTLSCSPISGHRSVSWYQQTPGQGLQFLFEYFSETQRNKGNFPGRFSGRQFSNSRSEMNVSTLELGDSALYLCASRTGNEQFFGPGTRLTVL.

The table lists this clonotype with many counts. The CDR3 spells CASSLNTGRNQPQHF. In nucleotides, the CDR3 is TGTGCCAGCAGTTTGAACACAGGGAGAAATCAGCCCCAGCATTTT. The V and J genes are TRBV12-3 or TRBV12-4 and TRBJ1-5; D possibly corresponds to TRBD1 (6 bases). V lost 3 bases to trimming and J lost 4 bases, with 13 bases between them. The CDR3 is made up of 15 amino acids.

This clonotype has a count of ten or more. The V and J genes are TRBV20-1 and TRBJ2-5; a possible D gene is TRBD2 (6 bases). The CDR3 has 14 residues. Germline V gene sequence: CDR1 DFQATT, CDR2 SNEGSKA (reference sequence). Trimming pared 6 bases from V and 5 bases from J, leaving 19 bases between. CDR3 protein: CSASAPDYWETQYF. The CDR3 DNA reads TGCAGTGCCTCGGCTCCGGACTATTGGGAGACCCAGTACTTC.

The V gene is TRBV6-1, the J gene TRBJ2-7, with 7 positions matching TRBD1. The V gene end was trimmed by 6 bases and the J gene end by 8 bases; junction bases not matched to a gene: 7. Germline lookup yields CDR1 MNHNS and CDR2 SASEGT. This CDR3 region has 12 residues. The CDR3 loop reads CASSNIQGKQYV. CDR3 nucleotide sequence: TGTGCCAGCAGCAATATACAGGGGAAGCAGTACGTC.

The CDR3 spells CASSHPGLAADTQYF. CDR3 DNA sequence: TGCGCCAGCAGCCATCCGGGACTAGCTGCAGATACGCAGTATTTT. This rearrangement joins TRBV4-1 to TRBJ2-3; 9 nucleotides align to TRBD2. The CDR3 runs to 15 residues. CDR1 and CDR2 (germline): MGHRA, YSYEKL. V gave up 3 bases and J gave up 4 bases; unmatched junction bases: 5.

This clonotype came up many times. The chain has TRBV20-1 and TRBJ2-2; a weak D match, TRBD2 (5 bases). The V gene lost 0 bases and the J gene lost 0 bases, with 11 bases spanning the gap. Germline V gives CDR1 DFQATT, CDR2 SNEGSKA (reference sequence). This CDR3 has 16 residues. This CDR3 reads CSARELGLANTGELFF. The CDR3 region has the DNA TGCAGTGCTAGAGAGTTAGGACTGGCGAACACCGGGGAGCTGTTTTTT.

This rearrangement joins TRBV7-8 to TRBJ2-3; 15 bases are a match to TRBD2. Trimming took 5 bases from V and 0 from J; bases not matched to a gene: 9. This CDR3 is 19 amino acids long. CDR1 SGHVS and CDR2 FQNEAQ come from the germline V gene. CDR3 nucleotides: TGTGCCAGCAGCCCCGGGACTAGCGGGGGGTTCACTAGCACAGATACGCAGTATTTT. Protein sequence: CASSPGTSGGFTSTDTQYF.

The gene calls are TRBV5-6 and TRBJ2-7; 8 nucleotides agree with TRBD1. There are 14 residues in the CDR3. V dropped 4 bases and J dropped 2; count of bases not matched to a gene: 5. Germline CDR1 and CDR2: SGHDT and YYEEEE. The CDR3 sequence: CASSEGTGPYEQYV. For the CDR3, the DNA is TGTGCCAGCAGCGAGGGGACAGGCCCCTACGAGCAGTACGTC.

This clonotype occurred many times. The J gene is TRBJ1-5, the V gene TRBV18, with D hard to call. Germline loops: CDR1 KGHSH, CDR2 LQKENI. Trimming removed 2 bases at V and 0 bases at J, with 11 bases between. The length of the CDR3 is 16 residues. CDR3 sequence (DNA): TGTGCCAGCTCACCAAGGGCAGATTATAGCAATCAGCCCCAGCATTTT. This codes for CASSPRADYSNQPQHF. Complete variable domain (other parts from reference TRBV18 and TRBJ1-5): NAGVMQNPRHLVRRRGQEARLRCSPMKGHSHVYWYRQLPEEGLKFMVYLQKENIIDESGMPKERFSAEFPKEGPSILRIQQVVRGDSAAYFCASSPRADYSNQPQHFGDGTRLSIL.

The chain employs TRBV11-2 and TRBJ1-4; D not certain. The CDR3 totals 14 residues. V was clipped by 5 bases and J by 4 bases, with 11 bases between them. Germline V CDR1 and CDR2: SGHAT, FQNNGV. CDR3 amino acids: CASSTSSVNEKLFF. The CDR3 nucleotides are TGTGCCAGCAGCACAAGTTCTGTTAATGAAAAACTGTTTTTT.

The rearrangement joins TRBV5-6 to TRBJ2-3; the match to TRBD2 covers 11 bases. CDR3 length: 12 amino acids. After removal of 5 bases from V and 11 bases from J, the junction contained 4 bases not matched to a gene. CDR1 is SGHDT and CDR2 is YYEEEE in the germline V gene. This CDR3 reads CASRAGLAVQYF. CDR3 nucleotide sequence: TGTGCCAGCAGGGCGGGACTAGCGGTGCAGTATTTT.

This clonotype has a count of ten or more. The CDR3 bases are TGTGCCAGCAGCAAACAGATGGGCTATGGCTACACCTTC. Translated, it gives CASSKQMGYGYTF. The genes are TRBV7-3 and TRBJ1-2; D is undetermined. V lost 5 bases and J lost 4, with 11 bases in between. The CDR3 has 13 residues. Per germline, CDR1 SGHTA and CDR2 FQGTGA.